This T cell receptor beta chain comes out of a study of patients and donors after allogeneic stem cell transplantation. TCRdb ran MiXCR on the RT-PCR reads and lists one entry per CDR3 protein. The data contain about 960,000 distinct CDR3 sequences, about 20% of them singletons. Turning to this clonotype: Just one base apart from a much larger clone, this may be a read error.

Sequencing used blood, either unsorted or a sorted T cell fraction (not recorded which). This clonotype was sampled from a human donor who was either an allogeneic HSCT recipient or a stem cell or donor lymphocyte infusion donor (not recorded which). It is not recorded whose cells these are; they may come from a transplant donor.

The CDR3 DNA is TGTGCCAGCAGTACATGGACAGGGGTAGAGCAGTACTTC. Amino acids: CASSTWTGVEQYF. The chain employs TRBV12-3 or TRBV12-4 and TRBJ2-7, with 9 bases that match TRBD1. The CDR3 has 13 residues. V trimming: 5 bases; J trimming: 7 bases; junction bases outside the gene matches: 6.